Below are 16 T cell receptor gamma chains sequenced from a single sample in a study of gamma-delta T cells after stem cell transplantation. TCRdb fed the RT-PCR reads into CATT to redo clone calling. The data contain 1,500 to 2,000 gamma-chain clones, 15% to 20% of them singletons. Sequenced material: gamma-delta T cells. The receptors were gathered from a human donor. It is not recorded whose cells these are; they may come from a transplant donor.

This clone was seen only a few times. The chain couples TRGV9 to TRGJP. Germline CDR1 is GITISATS and CDR2 is ISYDGTV (reference sequence). The CDR3 runs to 15 residues. The V segment lost 4 bases and the J segment 6 bases; nucleotides outside the gene matches: 3. The CDR3 DNA is TGTGCCTTGTGGGACCCAGAGTTGGGCAAAAAAATCAAGGTATTT. This translates into CALWDPELGKKIKVF.

As for this clone: The identical CDR3 is also encoded by other nucleotide sequences in the sample. V usage is TRGV4 and J usage is TRGJ1 or TRGJ2. The CDR3 runs to 14 residues. From germline, CDR1 is EGSTGY and CDR2 YDSYTSSV. Germline trimming cut 0 bases from V and 2 bases from J; bases unmatched to any gene: 4. CDR3 sequence (DNA): TGTGCCACCTGGGATGGGCGGGATTATTATAAGAAACTCTTT. As protein: CATWDGRDYYKKLF.

The chain has TRGV8 and TRGJ1 or TRGJ2. The CDR3 sequence is 13 residues long. J was trimmed by 3 bases and V by 5 bases; bases with no gene match: 7. Germline loops: CDR1 VENAVY, CDR2 YDSYNSRV. The CDR3 region is CATWVSTYYKKLF. The CDR3 nucleotides read TGTGCCACCTGGGTCAGCACTTATTATAAGAAACTCTTT.

This clone is large (0.1 to 1%). CDR3 sequence: CALWEVILGYKKLF. The CDR3 coding sequence is TGTGCCTTGTGGGAGGTGATCCTGGGTTATAAGAAACTCTTT. The rearrangement uses TRGV9 and TRGJ1 or TRGJ2. This CDR3 has 14 amino acids. In germline, CDR1 is GITISATS, CDR2 ISYDGTV (reference sequence). After removal of 0 bases from V and 6 bases from J, the junction contained 8 bases not matched to a gene.

This clone counts as large. Other DNA variants within this sample encode the same CDR3. V usage is TRGV5 and J usage is TRGJ1 or TRGJ2. The germline CDR1 and CDR2 sequences are VINAFY and YDVSNSKD. V trimming: 4 bases; J trimming: 3 bases; junction bases outside the gene matches: 9. The CDR3 loop spans 14 amino acids. As DNA, the CDR3 is TGTGCCACCTGGGAGCGTGGTAGTTATTATAAGAAACTCTTT. Translating it yields CATWERGSYYKKLF.

By share, this clone ranks as large. At the DNA level, this CDR3 is encoded by other sequences in the same sample as well. CDR3 amino acids: CATWDRLYKKLF. The CDR3 coding sequence is TGTGCCACCTGGGACAGGCTCTATAAGAAACTCTTT. The rearrangement joins TRGV3 to TRGJ1 or TRGJ2. V dropped 0 bases and J dropped 7; count of bases not matched to a gene: 3. The CDR3 runs to 12 residues. Germline lookup yields CDR1 VTNTFY and CDR2 YDVSTARD (reference sequence).

The sample holds a few counts of this clone. Compared with germline, one end of the junction differs, possibly owing to a read error. The J gene is TRGJ1 or TRGJ2, the V gene TRGV9. The V gene's germline CDR1 is GITISATS and CDR2 ISYDGTV (reference sequence). The CDR3 length is 12 residues. CDR3 loop: CALWPNYYKELF. CDR3 coding DNA: TGTGCCTTGTGGCCTAATTATTATAAGGAACTCTTT.

This clone rates as medium-sized. This rearrangement joins TRGV4 to TRGJP2. The ends lost 2 bases at V and 0 bases at J; junction bases unmatched: 12. The CDR3 is 18 amino acids. CDR1 and CDR2 (germline): EGSTGY, YDSYTSSV. CDR3 loop: CATWDATSTYSSDWIKTF. The CDR3, as DNA: TGTGCCACCTGGGATGCCACCTCTACCTATAGTAGTGATTGGATCAAGACGTTT.

Notes on this clone: This likely reflects a read error, since a far larger clone is one base away. The sample has other DNA sequences that encode this CDR3 too. The chain couples TRGV9 to TRGJP. This CDR3 has 15 amino acids. Germline loops: CDR1 GITISATS, CDR2 ISYDGTV (reference sequence). V lost 4 bases and J lost 4; bases outside the gene matches: 1. The CDR3 protein is CALWEQELGKKIKVF. The CDR3 DNA reads as TGTGCCTTGTGGGAACAAGAGTTGGGCAAAAAAATCAAGGTATTT.

This clone counts as large. The same CDR3 also results from other DNA sequences found in this sample. The chain employs TRGV8 and TRGJ1 or TRGJ2. The CDR3 covers 12 residues. Germline trimming cut 1 base from V and 7 bases from J; bases unmatched to any gene: 4. Germline values: CDR1 VENAVY, CDR2 YDSYNSRV. As DNA, the CDR3 is TGTGCCACCTGGGATAGACTCTATAAGAAACTCTTT. This translates into CATWDRLYKKLF.

This clone qualifies as large (0.1 to 1%). This sequence joins TRGV3 and TRGJ1 or TRGJ2. Trimming removed 5 bases from V and 1 base from J; junction bases left unmatched: 2. Germline V lookup: CDR1 VTNTFY, CDR2 YDVSTARD (reference sequence). CDR3 length: 12 amino acids. This chain's CDR3 is CATWANYYKKLF. In DNA, the CDR3 is TGTGCCACCTGGGCTAATTATTATAAGAAACTCTTT.

This clone was seen a single time. This CDR3 is also generated by other DNA sequences in the sample. The gene calls are TRGV2 and TRGJ1 or TRGJ2. Germline assignment: CDR1 EGSNGY and CDR2 YDSYNSKV. The CDR3 has 15 residues. After removal of 6 bases from V and 0 bases from J, the junction contained 11 bases not matched to a gene. CDR3 coding DNA: TGTGCCACCTGGAAATCAGACCTGAATTATTATAAGAAACTCTTT. Translating gives CATWKSDLNYYKKLF.

This clone has only a few counts. This chain uses TRGV2 with TRGJP2. The CDR3 is 16 amino acids. V was clipped by 0 bases and J by 0 bases; unmatched bases: 4. Germline V gene data show CDR1 as EGSNGY and CDR2 as YDSYNSKV. CDR3 amino acids: CATWDGSYSSDWIKTF. The CDR3 DNA follows: TGTGCCACCTGGGACGGGTCCTATAGTAGTGATTGGATCAAGACGTTT.

This clone was found a few times. V and J are TRGV4 and TRGJ1 or TRGJ2. The germline gives CDR1 EGSTGY, CDR2 YDSYTSSV. V trimming: 2 bases; J trimming: 2 bases; junction bases outside the gene matches: 6. This CDR3 is built from 14 residues. CDR3 region: CATWDAPHYYKKLF. In nucleotides, the CDR3 is TGTGCCACCTGGGATGCCCCACATTATTATAAGAAACTCTTT.

This clone has just a few counts. Although no V gene was called, TRGJ1 or TRGJ2 is the J gene. CDR3 length equals 11 residues. CDR3 DNA sequence: TGCACAACAAGGTGGGGGTATAAGAAACTCTTT. It translates to CTTRWGYKKLF.

This rearrangement joins TRGV8 to TRGJP2. The CDR3 extends over 15 amino acids. The germline V gene has CDR1 VENAVY and CDR2 YDSYNSRV. Trimming removed 2 bases from V and 2 bases from J; junction bases left unmatched: 5. This CDR3 reads CATWDKDSSDWIKTF. Written as DNA, the CDR3 is TGTGCCACCTGGGATAAGGACAGTAGTGATTGGATCAAGACGTTT.